The 31 T cell receptor beta chains below all came from one sample that was sequenced in a study of cytomegalovirus exposure and HLA in healthy donors (dated by TCRdb to about 2017). The method behind the library was the immunoSEQ multiplex PCR assay. Imported from immuneACCESS, the table was reduced by TCRdb to in-frame sequences with V and J called. These copies leave out some clones; in studies compared against another copy, an unresolved V gene accounts for under half, and the cause of the remainder is not known. The sample table contains a few hundred thousand clones; only one count was recorded for 65% to 90% of them. The top ten hold less than 1.2% of the sample. Sequencing was carried out using PBMCs. All receptors derive from a woman aged 18-29 years in good health and CMV-seronegative.

This chain joins TRBV7-2 and TRBJ2-7; 13 bases agree with TRBD2. Germline loops: CDR1 SGHTA, CDR2 FQGNSA. The trim removed 4 bases at V and 2 bases at J, leaving 5 bases unmatched. The CDR3 consists of 16 residues. The CDR3 DNA sequence: TGTGCCAGCAGCTCGGGACTAGCGGGGACCACCTACGAGCAGTACTTC. It yields the protein CASSSGLAGTTYEQYF.

The J gene is TRBJ1-4, the V gene TRBV6-5; 8 nucleotides match TRBD1. The CDR3 spans 15 residues. Germline V gives CDR1 MNHEY, CDR2 SVGAGI. The junction had 9 bases not matched to a gene; V was cut back by 5 bases and J by 7 bases. As DNA, the CDR3 is TGTGCCAGCAGTACAGGGGGTTCGGGAACTGAAAAACTGTTTTTT. Protein product: CASSTGGSGTEKLFF.

This clone was seen a few times. Other nucleotide sequences from this sample produce the same CDR3. V and J are TRBV6-5 and TRBJ1-2; tentatively, D is TRBD1 (5 bases). Germline V gives CDR1 MNHEY, CDR2 SVGAGI. CDR3 size: 11 residues. With 3 bases removed from V and 8 bases from J, the gap between germline ends came to 7 bases. CDR3 sequence: CASSYRGGYTF. The CDR3 nucleotides are TGTGCCAGCAGTTATAGGGGCGGCTACACCTTC.

The chain links TRBV7-2 to TRBJ2-1; perhaps TRBD2 as D (5 bases). V was trimmed by 1 base and J by 5 bases, leaving 9 bases between them. From germline, CDR1 is SGHTA and CDR2 FQGNSA. The CDR3 is 14 residues long. The CDR3 nucleotides read TGTGCCAGCAGCTTAGTGATCGGGGACAATGAGCAGTTCTTC. Protein product: CASSLVIGDNEQFF.

The V and J genes are TRBV5-1 and TRBJ2-3, with TRBD2 matching over 13 bases. CDR1 is SGHRS and CDR2 is YFSETQ in the germline V gene. The CDR3 sequence is 17 residues long. V trimming: 0 bases; J trimming: 2 bases; junction bases outside the gene matches: 3. The CDR3 nucleotides read TGCGCCAGCAGCTTGGGACTAGCGGGAGGATCCACAGATACGCAGTATTTT. This encodes CASSLGLAGGSTDTQYF. Filled out from reference TRBV5-1 and TRBJ2-3, the complete variable domain reads KAGVTQTPRYLIKTRGQQVTLSCSPISGHRSVSWYQQTPGQGLQFLFEYFSETQRNKGNFPGRFSGRQFSNSRSEMNVSTLELGDSALYLCASSLGLAGGSTDTQYFGPGTRLTVL.

This chain uses TRBV2 with TRBJ2-1; 8 nucleotides align to TRBD2. The CDR3 consists of 15 residues. J was trimmed by 9 bases and V by 2 bases; bases with no gene match: 9. Germline CDR1 and CDR2: SNHLY and FYNNEI. The CDR3 DNA follows: TGTGCCAGCAGTGAAACCGGACTAGCCTTCGGTGAGCAGTTCTTC. Its translation is CASSETGLAFGEQFF.

The rearrangement links TRBV19 to TRBJ2-3, with 8 nucleotides matching TRBD2. The CDR3 extends over 16 amino acids. V dropped 4 bases and J dropped 4; count of bases not matched to a gene: 10. CDR1 is LNHDA, CDR2 SQIVND, per germline (reference sequence). The CDR3 DNA sequence: TGTGCCAGTAGTAATCGTGGAGCGGGAGCCCCAGATACGCAGTATTTT. It codes for CASSNRGAGAPDTQYF. Looking up the rest from reference TRBV19 and TRBJ2-3 gives the full variable domain: DGGITQSPKYLFRKEGQNVTLSCEQNLNHDAMYWYRQDPGQGLRLIYYSQIVNDFQKGDIAEGYSVSREKKESFPLTVTSAQKNPTAFYLCASSNRGAGAPDTQYFGPGTRLTVL.

This clone has a handful of counts. V and J are TRBV30 and TRBJ1-5, with a weak D call TRBD1 (6 bases). V dropped 5 bases and J dropped 4 bases, with 15 bases sitting between them. Germline V gene sequence: CDR1 GTSNPN, CDR2 SVGIG (reference sequence). This CDR3 has 14 residues. The CDR3 sequence: CAWSRGGDNQPQHF. For the CDR3, the DNA is TGTGCCTGGTCCAGGGGCGGAGATAATCAGCCCCAGCATTTT.

The chain recombines TRBV5-1 with TRBJ2-7; 10 bases fit TRBD2. The CDR3 spans 16 residues. V lost 0 bases, J lost 7 bases, and 10 bases stayed unmatched. Germline V gives CDR1 SGHRS, CDR2 YFSETQ. Here the CDR3 DNA reads TGCGCCAGCAGCTTGGCCCAGTGGCTAGCGGGAGAAGAGCAGTACTTC. The encoded protein is CASSLAQWLAGEEQYF.

V gene TRBV7-2 combines with J gene TRBJ2-7, with 12 bases lining up with TRBD2. The junction had 16 bases not matched to a gene; V was cut back by 5 bases and J by 8 bases. Germline CDR1 is SGHTA and CDR2 is FQGNSA. The CDR3 loop spans 17 amino acids. CDR3 sequence: CASSPTSGGTSGSKQYF. DNA for the CDR3: TGTGCCAGCAGCCCTACTAGCGGGGGGACTTCCGGGAGCAAGCAGTACTTC. The whole variable domain, remainder taken from reference TRBV7-2 and TRBJ2-7, is GAGVSQSPSNKVTEKGKDVELRCDPISGHTALYWYRQSLGQGLEFLIYFQGNSAPDKSGLPSDRFSAERTGGSVSTLTIQRTQQEDSAVYLCASSPTSGGTSGSKQYFGPGTRLTVT.

This chain joins TRBV7-2 and TRBJ2-7; D possibly corresponds to TRBD2 (6 bases). Between the trimmed V and J ends, which lost 1 base and 1 base, there was a span of 8 bases. The CDR3 sequence is 14 residues long. Germline CDR1 and CDR2: SGHTA and FQGNSA. CDR3 amino acids: CASSLGGTSYEQYF. As DNA, the CDR3 is TGTGCCAGCAGCTTAGGCGGGACTTCCTACGAGCAGTACTTC.

V is TRBV9 and J is TRBJ1-1; 7 positions agree with TRBD1. CDR1 and CDR2 from the germline V gene are SGDLS and YYNGEE. The V gene end was trimmed by 7 bases and the J gene end by 1 base; junction bases not matched to a gene: 10. The CDR3 has 15 residues. The CDR3 sequence is CASGLDGTANTEAFF. DNA of the CDR3: TGTGCCAGCGGGCTGGACGGGACAGCGAACACTGAAGCTTTCTTT.

The J gene is TRBJ2-5, the V gene TRBV19, with a possible D match to TRBD2 (7 bases). The V gene lost 1 base and the J gene lost 4 bases, with 16 bases spanning the gap. CDR1 and CDR2 from the germline V gene are LNHDA and SQIVND (reference sequence). This CDR3 region has 16 residues. The CDR3 spells CASSIVVGGGRETQYF. The CDR3 nucleotides are TGTGCCAGTAGTATAGTCGTAGGGGGGGGTCGAGAGACCCAGTACTTC.

This rearrangement joins TRBV28 to TRBJ1-1, with TRBD1 identical over 9 bases. The V and J ends lost 5 bases and 5 bases, in that order; junction bases with no gene match: 9. Germline-derived CDR1 and CDR2 are MDHEN and SYDVKM. The length of the CDR3 is 15 residues. The DNA of the CDR3 is TGTGCCAGCAGTATACACAGGGGGCTGTGGACTGAAGCTTTCTTT. Its translation is CASSIHRGLWTEAFF.

The chain has TRBV29-1 and TRBJ1-1, with unresolved D. V gave up 7 bases and J gave up 5 bases, with 17 bases separating them. The CDR3 spans 13 residues. CDR1 and CDR2 (germline): SQVTM, ANQGSEA. CDR3 sequence: CSAAGSAGTEAFF. The CDR3 DNA reads as TGCAGCGCCGCGGGCAGTGCAGGAACTGAAGCTTTCTTT.

V is TRBV4-3 and J is TRBJ2-2, with 7 nucleotides matching TRBD2. Germline V gives CDR1 LGHNA, CDR2 YSLEER. The CDR3 is 18 residues long. The V gene end was trimmed by 2 bases and the J gene end by 7 bases; junction bases not matched to a gene: 16. The DNA of the CDR3 is TGCGCCAGCAGCCAAACCCCCGTGGGGGAGGGACGTCGCGGGGAGCTGTTTTTT. Protein product: CASSQTPVGEGRRGELFF.

This chain joins TRBV2 and TRBJ2-1, with D unresolved. The CDR3 consists of 14 residues. Looked up from germline, CDR1 is SNHLY and CDR2 is FYNNEI. V shed 6 bases and J shed 2 bases, with 11 bases lying between them. CDR3 loop: CASRPSSTYNEQFF. CDR3 in DNA: TGTGCCAGCAGGCCGTCTAGTACCTACAATGAGCAGTTCTTC.

This sequence joins TRBV29-1 and TRBJ1-1; D is undetermined. The CDR3 runs to 13 residues. With 5 bases removed from V and 1 base from J, the gap between germline ends came to 11 bases. Germline values: CDR1 SQVTM, CDR2 ANQGSEA. CDR3 sequence: CSVQRPPNTEAFF. The CDR3 coding sequence is TGCAGCGTTCAGAGGCCGCCGAACACTGAAGCTTTCTTT.

The CDR3: CASSQVVWGSGGTDTQYF. The CDR3 nucleotides read TGTGCCAGCAGCCAAGTGGTCTGGGGGTCGGGAGGGACAGATACGCAGTATTTT. The chain has TRBV4-2 and TRBJ2-3; 8 positions match TRBD2. The CDR3 spans 18 residues. The trim removed 1 base at V and 3 bases at J, leaving 12 bases unmatched. Germline values: CDR1 LGHNA, CDR2 YNFKEQ.

This chain connects TRBV6-5 to TRBJ2-7; D possibly corresponds to TRBD1 (6 bases). This CDR3 region has 16 residues. The V gene lost 0 bases and the J gene lost 4 bases, with 16 bases spanning the gap. CDR1 and CDR2 from the germline V gene are MNHEY and SVGAGI. The CDR3 DNA follows: TGTGCCAGCAGTTACTCAAGGGGGAGAGGGGGTTACGAGCAGTACTTC. It codes for CASSYSRGRGGYEQYF.

The V call is TRBV6-6, the J call TRBJ2-4; 8 positions match TRBD2. CDR1 MNHNY and CDR2 SVGAGI come from the germline V gene (reference sequence). V shed 5 bases, J shed 6 bases, and the junction held 6 bases outside the gene matches. The CDR3 sequence is 14 residues long. DNA of the CDR3: TGTGCCAGCAGTCCCCGGGAGGGCAGAAACATTCAGTACTTC. Translated: CASSPREGRNIQYF.

J is TRBJ1-1 and V is TRBV19; D gene uncertain. V was pared by 7 bases and J by 1 base, with 10 bases between. This CDR3 has 13 amino acids. CDR1 is LNHDA and CDR2 is SQIVND in the germline V gene (reference sequence). The DNA of the CDR3 is TGTGCCAGTAAGGTTACAGAGAACACTGAAGCTTTCTTT. Translation gives CASKVTENTEAFF.

This clone was recorded only once. The chain couples TRBV9 to TRBJ2-7; TRBD2 is a possible D gene (6 bases). CDR3 length: 15 residues. V was clipped by 4 bases and J by 5 bases, with 19 bases between them. Per the germline V gene, CDR1 is SGDLS and CDR2 is YYNGEE. CDR3 sequence (DNA): TGTGCCAGCAGCCTTAGTGGGGGGTTAAGGGACGAGCAGTACTTC. Its translation: CASSLSGGLRDEQYF.

The rearrangement joins TRBV6-5 to TRBJ1-3, with 7 bases that match TRBD1. V gave up 0 bases and J gave up 5 bases; unmatched junction bases: 7. Per germline, CDR1 MNHEY and CDR2 SVGAGI. This CDR3 contains 16 residues. CDR3 nucleotides: TGTGCCAGCAGTTACTCGAACCAGGGGGTCCGAAACACCATATATTTT. Its translation: CASSYSNQGVRNTIYF.

The genes are TRBV13 and TRBJ2-5, with TRBD2 identical over 10 bases. The CDR3 has 17 residues. Trimming removed 1 base from V and 2 bases from J; junction bases left unmatched: 7. CDR1 is PRHDT and CDR2 is FYEKMQ in the germline V gene (reference sequence). The DNA of the CDR3 is TGTGCCAGCAGCTTAGAGGTCCTAGCGGGAGCACAAGAGACCCAGTACTTC. Residues: CASSLEVLAGAQETQYF. Using reference TRBV13 and TRBJ2-5 for the parts outside the CDR3, the full variable domain is AAGVIQSPRHLIKEKRETATLKCYPIPRHDTVYWYQQGPGQDPQFLISFYEKMQSDKGSIPDRFSAQQFSDYHSELNMSSLELGDSALYFCASSLEVLAGAQETQYFGPGTRLLVL.

The chain links TRBV4-1 to TRBJ1-1, with D possibly matching TRBD1 (6 bases). The CDR3 loop spans 18 amino acids. V lost 4 bases and J 1 base, leaving 22 bases between the germline ends. CDR1 MGHRA and CDR2 YSYEKL come from the germline V gene. The CDR3: CASSPEGQLKSRNTEAFF. In DNA, the CDR3 is TGCGCCAGCAGCCCGGAAGGACAGTTGAAGTCAAGGAACACTGAAGCTTTCTTT.

The J gene is TRBJ2-7, the V gene TRBV4-1; possible D gene TRBD1, 6 bases. Germline V lookup: CDR1 MGHRA, CDR2 YSYEKL. V lost 4 bases and J lost 4, with 20 bases in between. The CDR3 extends over 16 amino acids. CDR3: CASSLTDSQGLYEQYF. CDR3 bases: TGCGCCAGCAGCCTAACAGATAGCCAGGGGTTATACGAGCAGTACTTC.

The chain employs TRBV4-3 and TRBJ2-7, with a tentative D call TRBD2 (5 bases). CDR3 length: 13 residues. Germline assignment: CDR1 LGHNA and CDR2 YSLEER. V lost 1 base and J lost 3, with 7 bases in between. The chain's CDR3 is CASSQALDYEQYF. In DNA form, the CDR3 reads TGCGCCAGCAGCCAAGCACTAGACTACGAGCAGTACTTC.

The chain recombines TRBV10-1 with TRBJ2-7, with D perhaps matching TRBD1 (6 bases). V lost 4 bases to trimming and J lost 6 bases, with 16 bases between them. The CDR3 is 14 amino acids. Germline values: CDR1 WNHNN, CDR2 SYGVQD (reference sequence). The CDR3 loop reads CASSGQGKVSEQYF. In nucleotides, the CDR3 is TGCGCCAGCAGTGGGCAGGGGAAAGTTAGCGAGCAGTACTTC.

The chain uses TRBV5-1 and TRBJ2-5; D is unresolved. V was clipped by 2 bases and J by 1 base, with 6 bases between them. The CDR3 extends over 13 amino acids. Germline V lookup: CDR1 SGHRS, CDR2 YFSETQ. CDR3 residues: CASSLRFQETQYF. The CDR3 DNA is TGCGCCAGCAGCTTACGGTTCCAAGAGACCCAGTACTTC.

The V gene is TRBV5-1, the J gene TRBJ2-2; 7 bases fit TRBD1. Germline lookup yields CDR1 SGHRS and CDR2 YFSETQ. V lost 0 bases, J lost 4 bases, and 18 bases stayed unmatched. The CDR3 loop spans 20 amino acids. The CDR3 DNA is TGCGCCAGCAGCTTGGATAGGGGCCGGGACAGAAAGGGAAGCACCGGGGAGCTGTTTTTT. Its protein is CASSLDRGRDRKGSTGELFF.